Listed below are T cell receptor beta chains from one sample, sequenced in a study of cytomegalovirus exposure and HLA in healthy donors. The method was immunoSEQ multiplex PCR; TCRdb's version includes in-frame clones alone and lacks a portion of them. Of around 200,000 clones in the sample, 70% to 85% were seen once. Sequencing was performed on PBMCs. The receptors here all came from a woman aged 60 to 75 in good health and CMV-seropositive. CDR3s include the opening cysteine and the closing phenylalanine or tryptophan. D genes are given only for firm matches. Rows may omit the clone size; those that give it use once, few, many or a size class.

j_call d_call clone_size v_call cdr3_aa cdr3_nt
TRBJ2-7 TRBD1 NA TRBV6-5 CASSSHGQGASYEQYF TGTGCCAGCAGTTCCCATGGACAGGGGGCCTCCTACGAGCAGTACTTC
TRBJ2-2 NA NA TRBV9 CASSAGTFGELFF TGTGCCAGCAGCGCGGGGACTTTTGGGGAGCTGTTTTTT
TRBJ1-3 NA few TRBV18 CASSLPRNSGNTIYF TGTGCCAGCTCACTTCCCAGGAACTCTGGAAACACCATATATTTT
TRBJ2-1 TRBD2 NA TRBV7-9 CASSSPGASGSGDEQFF TGTGCCAGCAGCTCCCCCGGAGCTAGCGGGAGCGGCGATGAGCAGTTCTTC
TRBJ2-3 TRBD2 NA TRBV2 CAGLAGGYTQYF TGTGCCGGACTAGCGGGGGGCTATACGCAGTATTTT
TRBJ2-7 NA NA TRBV5-1 CASSPQGSEQYF TGCGCCAGCAGCCCTCAGGGCAGCGAGCAGTACTTC
TRBJ1-6 TRBD1 NA TRBV30 CAWSVSRGQGVSSPLHF TGTGCCTGGAGTGTATCTAGGGGACAGGGGGTATCCTCACCCCTCCACTTT
TRBJ2-7 NA NA TRBV19 CASSGQRISGSYEQYF TGTGCCAGTAGCGGACAACGTATCTCTGGGTCTTACGAGCAGTACTTC
TRBJ1-2 NA NA TRBV10-1 CASSPGTRANYGYTF TGCGCCAGCAGTCCCGGGACACGAGCGAACTATGGCTACACCTTC
TRBJ1-5 NA NA TRBV6-4 CASVRGVNQPQHF TGTGCCAGCGTCAGGGGTGTGAATCAGCCCCAGCATTTT
TRBJ2-1 NA once TRBV30 CAWSTGGPYQFF TGTGCCTGGAGTACGGGGGGCCCGTATCAGTTCTTC
TRBJ2-5 TRBD2 NA TRBV5-6 CASSPSGAQETQYF TGTGCCAGCAGCCCTAGCGGGGCTCAGGAGACCCAGTACTTC
TRBJ1-2 TRBD1 NA TRBV10-3 CAISGDRDGYGYTF TGTGCCATCAGTGGAGACAGGGATGGCTATGGCTACACCTTC
TRBJ2-5 TRBD2 NA TRBV18 CASSPTSEETQYF TGTGCCAGCTCACCCACTAGCGAAGAGACCCAGTACTTC
TRBJ2-7 TRBD2 NA TRBV5-1 CASRVTSGLAYEQYF TGCGCCAGCAGGGTGACTAGCGGGCTAGCCTACGAGCAGTACTTC
TRBJ2-5 NA NA TRBV2 CASSEASYQETQYF TGTGCCAGCAGTGAAGCGAGTTACCAAGAGACCCAGTACTTC